The 3 T cell receptor beta chains presented below share a single source sample, sequenced in a study of blood T cell repertoires in COVID-19. Repertoires were generated with immunoSEQ multiplex PCR, while TCRdb's copy carries only in-frame clones and drops some. This table holds roughly 700,000 clones, around 89% found once. Sequenced sample: peripheral blood. The receptor set was obtained from a woman between 18 and 29 years old with acute or convalescent COVID-19.

V and J are TRBV19 and TRBJ2-4, with 9 bases lining up with TRBD1. This CDR3 region has 16 residues. Losses at the gene ends were 1 base for V and 9 bases for J; bases not matched to a gene: 10. Germline V CDR1 and CDR2: LNHDA, SQIVND (reference sequence). The CDR3 region is CASSIGGQGREGIQYF. The DNA of the CDR3 is TGTGCCAGTAGTATAGGAGGACAGGGGCGAGAGGGCATTCAGTACTTC.

The chain employs TRBV12-2 and TRBJ1-1; the table's D call of TRBD1 was not tested on the DNA. TRBV12-2 is an annotated pseudogene. CDR3 size: 14 residues. DNA for the CDR3: TGTGCAAGTCGCCCCCAAACAGTAAACACTGAAGCTTTCTTT. Its translation is CASRPQTVNTEAFF.

The chain employs TRBV30 and TRBJ2-2; 7 bases match TRBD1. The ends lost 7 bases at V and 4 bases at J; junction bases unmatched: 12. Germline-derived CDR1 and CDR2 are GTSNPN and SVGIG (reference sequence). This CDR3 comprises 15 residues. CDR3 sequence: CASPRQGPITGELFF. CDR3 sequence (DNA): TGTGCCTCTCCCCGACAGGGCCCAATCACCGGGGAGCTGTTTTTT.